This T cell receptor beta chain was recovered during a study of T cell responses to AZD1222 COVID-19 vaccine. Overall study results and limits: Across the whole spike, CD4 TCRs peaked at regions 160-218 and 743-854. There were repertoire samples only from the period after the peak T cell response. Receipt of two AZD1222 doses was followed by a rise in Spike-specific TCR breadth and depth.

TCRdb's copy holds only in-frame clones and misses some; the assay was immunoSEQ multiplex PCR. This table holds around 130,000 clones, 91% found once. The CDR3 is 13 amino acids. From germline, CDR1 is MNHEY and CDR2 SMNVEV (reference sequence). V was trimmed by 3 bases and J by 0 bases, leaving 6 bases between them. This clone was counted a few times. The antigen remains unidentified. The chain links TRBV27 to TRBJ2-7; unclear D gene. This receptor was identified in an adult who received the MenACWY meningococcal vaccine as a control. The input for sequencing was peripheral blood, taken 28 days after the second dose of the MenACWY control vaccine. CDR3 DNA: TGTGCCAGCAGTTTGGGGTACTCCTACGAGCAGTACTTC. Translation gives CASSLGYSYEQYF.